This T cell receptor (beta chain) was sequenced during a study of blood T cell repertoires in COVID-19. Turning to the study itself: T cells, B-cell-depleted T cells, or PBMCs provided the cDNA or gDNA that served as material.

Original methodology: Amplifying reference gene primers gave estimates of nucleated cell counts. Profiled with immunoSEQ multiplex PCR; TCRdb holds only in-frame clones, not every one. Clone size and V and J calls were adopted from that table, with D and trimming inferred from the DNA. Altogether about 150,000 clones are present, roughly 84% being singletons, with the ten largest covering 9.8%. The CDR3 loop spans 15 amino acids. Losses at the gene ends were 1 base for V and 8 bases for J; bases not matched to a gene: 9. Per germline, CDR1 LGHDT and CDR2 YNNKEL (reference sequence). V is TRBV3-1 (or the pseudogene TRBV3-2) and J is TRBJ1-2, with 8 bases lining up with TRBD1. The sequence was obtained from a woman aged 50 to 60 with acute or convalescent COVID-19. Sequences were obtained from peripheral blood. In nucleotides, the CDR3 is TGTGCCAGCAGCCAAGTCGGCAGGGGGCCCGGCGGCTACACCTTC. As protein: CASSQVGRGPGGYTF.